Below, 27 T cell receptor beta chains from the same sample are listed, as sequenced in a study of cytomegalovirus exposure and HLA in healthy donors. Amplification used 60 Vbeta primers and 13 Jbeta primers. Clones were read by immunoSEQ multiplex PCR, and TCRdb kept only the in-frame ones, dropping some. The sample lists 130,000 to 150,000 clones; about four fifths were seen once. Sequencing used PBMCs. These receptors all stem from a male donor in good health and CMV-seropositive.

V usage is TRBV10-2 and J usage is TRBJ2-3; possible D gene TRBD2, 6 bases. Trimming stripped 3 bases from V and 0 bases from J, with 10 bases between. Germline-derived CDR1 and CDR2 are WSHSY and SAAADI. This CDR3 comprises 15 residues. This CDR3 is CASSDGGSSTDTQYF. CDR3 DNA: TGCGCCAGCAGTGACGGGGGATCTAGCACAGATACGCAGTATTTT.

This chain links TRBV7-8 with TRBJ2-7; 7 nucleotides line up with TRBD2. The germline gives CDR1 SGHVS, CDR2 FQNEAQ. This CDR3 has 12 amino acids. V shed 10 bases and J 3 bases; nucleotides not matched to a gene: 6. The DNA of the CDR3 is TGTGCCACCCGGGGGGAGAACTACGAGCAGTACTTC. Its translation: CATRGENYEQYF.

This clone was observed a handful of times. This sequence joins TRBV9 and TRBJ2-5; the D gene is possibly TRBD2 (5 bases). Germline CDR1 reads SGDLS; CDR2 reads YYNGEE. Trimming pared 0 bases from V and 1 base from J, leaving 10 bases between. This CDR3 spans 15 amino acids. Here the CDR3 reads CASSVGGIGQETQYF. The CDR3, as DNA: TGTGCCAGCAGCGTAGGAGGGATTGGCCAAGAGACCCAGTACTTC.

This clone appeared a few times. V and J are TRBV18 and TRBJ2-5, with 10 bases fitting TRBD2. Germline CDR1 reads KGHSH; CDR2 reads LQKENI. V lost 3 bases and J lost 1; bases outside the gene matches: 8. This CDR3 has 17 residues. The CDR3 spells CASSPIRLAGSQETQYF. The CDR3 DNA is TGTGCCAGCTCACCCATCAGACTAGCGGGCTCCCAAGAGACCCAGTACTTC.

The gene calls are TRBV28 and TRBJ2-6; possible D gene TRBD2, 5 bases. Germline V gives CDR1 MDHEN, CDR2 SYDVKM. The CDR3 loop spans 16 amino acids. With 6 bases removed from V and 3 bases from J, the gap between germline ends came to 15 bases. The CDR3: CASSLLEGSGANVLTF. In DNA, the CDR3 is TGTGCCAGCAGCCTCCTAGAGGGTAGTGGGGCCAACGTCCTGACTTTC.

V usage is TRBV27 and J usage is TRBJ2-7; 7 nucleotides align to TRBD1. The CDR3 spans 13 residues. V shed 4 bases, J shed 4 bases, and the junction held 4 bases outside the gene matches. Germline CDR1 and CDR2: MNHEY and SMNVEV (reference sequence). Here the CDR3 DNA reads TGTGCCAGCAGTTCTGCCAGGGGGTACGAGCAGTACTTC. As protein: CASSSARGYEQYF.

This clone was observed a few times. The CDR3 region is CATGDLAGAPYEQYF. The CDR3 DNA sequence: TGTGCCACCGGGGATTTAGCGGGAGCCCCCTACGAGCAGTACTTC. The chain links TRBV15 to TRBJ2-5, with 9 bases lining up with TRBD2. TRBJ2-7 matches the DNA end more closely, so the J call is doubtful. Germline values: CDR1 LNHNV, CDR2 YYDKDF (reference sequence). The length of the CDR3 is 15 residues.

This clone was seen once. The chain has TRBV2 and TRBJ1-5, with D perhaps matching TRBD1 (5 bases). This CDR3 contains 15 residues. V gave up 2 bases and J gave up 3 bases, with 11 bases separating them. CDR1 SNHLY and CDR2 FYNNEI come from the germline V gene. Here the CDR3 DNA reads TGTGCCAGCAGTGAACAAGGGGCCTTCAATCAGCCCCAGCATTTT. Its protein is CASSEQGAFNQPQHF. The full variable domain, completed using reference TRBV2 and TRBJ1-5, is EPEVTQTPSHQVTQMGQEVILRCVPISNHLYFYWYRQILGQKVEFLVSFYNNEISEKSEIFDDQFSVERPDGSNFTLKIRSTKLEDSAMYFCASSEQGAFNQPQHFGDGTRLSIL.

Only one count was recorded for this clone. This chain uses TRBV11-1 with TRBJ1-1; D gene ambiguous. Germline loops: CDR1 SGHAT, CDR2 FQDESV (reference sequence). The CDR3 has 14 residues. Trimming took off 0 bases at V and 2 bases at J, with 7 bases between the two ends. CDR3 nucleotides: TGTGCCAGCAGCTTAGCCGGGTTTAACACTGAAGCTTTCTTT. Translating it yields CASSLAGFNTEAFF.

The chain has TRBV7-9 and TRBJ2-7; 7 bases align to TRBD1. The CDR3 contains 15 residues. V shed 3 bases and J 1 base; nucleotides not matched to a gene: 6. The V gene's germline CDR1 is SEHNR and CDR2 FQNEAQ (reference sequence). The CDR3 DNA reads TGTGCCAGCAGCTTGTTTCACAGGGGATCCTACGAGCAGTACTTC. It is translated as CASSLFHRGSYEQYF.

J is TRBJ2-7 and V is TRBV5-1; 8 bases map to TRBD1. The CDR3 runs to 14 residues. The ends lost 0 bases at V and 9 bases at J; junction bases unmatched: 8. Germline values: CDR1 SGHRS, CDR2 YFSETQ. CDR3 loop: CASSLEGQEGLQYF. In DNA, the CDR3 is TGCGCCAGCAGCTTGGAGGGACAGGAGGGTTTGCAGTACTTC.

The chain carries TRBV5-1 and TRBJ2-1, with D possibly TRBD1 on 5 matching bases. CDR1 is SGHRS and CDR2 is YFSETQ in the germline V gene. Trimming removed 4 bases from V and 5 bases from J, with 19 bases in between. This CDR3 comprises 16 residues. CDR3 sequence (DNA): TGCGCCAGCAGCACAGCCCGACAGTCTATAAACAATGAGCAGTTCTTC. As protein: CASSTARQSINNEQFF.

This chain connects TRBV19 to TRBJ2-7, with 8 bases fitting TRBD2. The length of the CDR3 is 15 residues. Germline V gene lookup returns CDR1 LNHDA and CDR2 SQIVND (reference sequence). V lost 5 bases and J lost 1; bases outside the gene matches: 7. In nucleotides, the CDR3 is TGTGCCAGTAGTCCACTGACTAGCGCTTCCTACGAGCAGTACTTC. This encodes CASSPLTSASYEQYF.

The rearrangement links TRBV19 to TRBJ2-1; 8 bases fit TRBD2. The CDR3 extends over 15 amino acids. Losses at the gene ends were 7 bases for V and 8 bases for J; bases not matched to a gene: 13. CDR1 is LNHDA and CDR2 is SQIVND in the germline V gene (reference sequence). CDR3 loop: CASTPGTRGSYEQFF. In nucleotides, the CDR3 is TGTGCCAGTACCCCCGGGACTAGGGGATCATATGAGCAGTTCTTC. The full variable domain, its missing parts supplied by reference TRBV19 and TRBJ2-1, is DGGITQSPKYLFRKEGQNVTLSCEQNLNHDAMYWYRQDPGQGLRLIYYSQIVNDFQKGDIAEGYSVSREKKESFPLTVTSAQKNPTAFYLCASTPGTRGSYEQFFGPGTRLTVL.

The CDR3 loop reads CAWSVGLAGGSETQYF. CDR3 coding DNA: TGTGCCTGGAGCGTAGGCTTAGCGGGAGGTTCGGAGACCCAGTACTTC. This chain joins TRBV30 and TRBJ2-5; 10 bases line up with TRBD2. V was clipped by 3 bases and J by 5 bases; unmatched bases: 12. Germline V gene data show CDR1 as GTSNPN and CDR2 as SVGIG (reference sequence). This CDR3 contains 16 residues.

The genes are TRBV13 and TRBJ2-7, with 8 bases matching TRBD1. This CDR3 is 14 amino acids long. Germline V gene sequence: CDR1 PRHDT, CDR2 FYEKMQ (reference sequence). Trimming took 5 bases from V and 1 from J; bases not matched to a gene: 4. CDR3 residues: CASSPRTGSYEQYF. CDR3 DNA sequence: TGTGCCAGCAGCCCCCGGACAGGGTCCTACGAGCAGTACTTC.

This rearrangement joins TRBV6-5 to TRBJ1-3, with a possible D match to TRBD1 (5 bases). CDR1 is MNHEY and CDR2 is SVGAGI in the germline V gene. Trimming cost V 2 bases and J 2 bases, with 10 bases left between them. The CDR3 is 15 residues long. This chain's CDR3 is CASSYRGGAGNTIYF. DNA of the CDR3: TGTGCCAGCAGTTACCGCGGGGGGGCTGGAAACACCATATATTTT.

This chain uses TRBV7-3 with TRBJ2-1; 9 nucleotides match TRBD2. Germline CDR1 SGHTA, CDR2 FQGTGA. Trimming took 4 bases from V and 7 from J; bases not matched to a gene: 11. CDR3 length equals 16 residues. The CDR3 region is CASSSKGLAGTNEQFF. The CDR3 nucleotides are TGTGCCAGCAGCTCCAAAGGGCTAGCGGGGACGAATGAGCAGTTCTTC.

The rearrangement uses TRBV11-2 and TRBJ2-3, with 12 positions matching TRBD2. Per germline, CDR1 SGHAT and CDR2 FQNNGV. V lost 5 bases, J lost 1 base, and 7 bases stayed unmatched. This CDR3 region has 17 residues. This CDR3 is CASSPGASGGGTDTQYF. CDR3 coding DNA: TGTGCCAGCAGCCCTGGGGCTAGCGGGGGGGGCACAGATACGCAGTATTTT. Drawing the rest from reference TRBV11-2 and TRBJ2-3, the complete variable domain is EAGVAQSPRYKIIEKRQSVAFWCNPISGHATLYWYQQILGQGPKLLIQFQNNGVVDDSQLPKDRFSAERLKGVDSTLKIQPAKLEDSAVYLCASSPGASGGGTDTQYFGPGTRLTVL.

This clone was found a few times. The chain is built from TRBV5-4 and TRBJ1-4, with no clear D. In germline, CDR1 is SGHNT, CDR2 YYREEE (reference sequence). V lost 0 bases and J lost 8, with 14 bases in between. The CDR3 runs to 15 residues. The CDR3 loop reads CASSLAKGAEEKLFF. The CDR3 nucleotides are TGTGCCAGCAGCTTGGCTAAGGGAGCGGAAGAAAAACTGTTTTTT.

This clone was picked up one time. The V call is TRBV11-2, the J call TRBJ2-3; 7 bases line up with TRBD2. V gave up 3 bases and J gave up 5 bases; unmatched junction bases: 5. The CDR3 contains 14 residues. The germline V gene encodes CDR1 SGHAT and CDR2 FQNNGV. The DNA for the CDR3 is TGTGCCAGCAGCTTGTTTCGGGGGGAAGATACGCAGTATTTT. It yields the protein CASSLFRGEDTQYF.

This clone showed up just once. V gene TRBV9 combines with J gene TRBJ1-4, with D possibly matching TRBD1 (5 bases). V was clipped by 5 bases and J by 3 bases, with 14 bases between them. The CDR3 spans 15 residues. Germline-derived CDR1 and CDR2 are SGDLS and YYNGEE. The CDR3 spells CASSVSGLANEKLFF. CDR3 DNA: TGTGCCAGCAGTGTGTCAGGGTTGGCTAATGAAAAACTGTTTTTT.

CDR3 amino acids: CASSLMGSLNSPLHF. The CDR3 bases are TGTGCCAGCAGCTTGATGGGCAGCCTCAATTCACCCCTCCACTTT. V is TRBV5-6 and J is TRBJ1-6; no definite D call. Germline CDR1 and CDR2: SGHDT and YYEEEE. V lost 1 base, J lost 7 bases, and 12 bases lay in between. There are 15 residues in the CDR3.

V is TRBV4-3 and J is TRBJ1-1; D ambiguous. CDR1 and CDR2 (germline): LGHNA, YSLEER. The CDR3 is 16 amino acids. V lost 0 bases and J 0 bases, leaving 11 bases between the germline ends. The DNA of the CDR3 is TGCGCCAGCAGCCAAGATCTTGGTGGGCTGAACACTGAAGCTTTCTTT. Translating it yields CASSQDLGGLNTEAFF.

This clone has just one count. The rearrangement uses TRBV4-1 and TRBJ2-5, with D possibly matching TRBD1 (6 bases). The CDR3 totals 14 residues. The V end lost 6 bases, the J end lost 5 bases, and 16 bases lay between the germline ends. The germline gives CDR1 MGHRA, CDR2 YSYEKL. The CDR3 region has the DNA TGCGCCAGCAGACAAACCGGGACATCTGAGACCCAGTACTTC. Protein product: CASRQTGTSETQYF.

CDR3 nucleotides: TGCGCCAGCAGCCAAGATCGCGGGGGGTACACAGATACGCAGTATTTT. Protein product: CASSQDRGGYTDTQYF. This chain connects TRBV4-1 to TRBJ2-3; 8 nucleotides match TRBD2. The V and J ends lost 0 bases and 2 bases, in that order; junction bases with no gene match: 4. Germline V CDR1 and CDR2: MGHRA, YSYEKL. This CDR3 comprises 16 residues.

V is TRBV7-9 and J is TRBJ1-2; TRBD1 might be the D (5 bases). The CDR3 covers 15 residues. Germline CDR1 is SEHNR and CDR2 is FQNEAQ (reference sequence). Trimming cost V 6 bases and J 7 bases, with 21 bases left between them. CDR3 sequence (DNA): TGTGCCAGCAGTCCCTCGTCGCGGGGCGTAGGTGGCTACACCTTC. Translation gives CASSPSSRGVGGYTF.